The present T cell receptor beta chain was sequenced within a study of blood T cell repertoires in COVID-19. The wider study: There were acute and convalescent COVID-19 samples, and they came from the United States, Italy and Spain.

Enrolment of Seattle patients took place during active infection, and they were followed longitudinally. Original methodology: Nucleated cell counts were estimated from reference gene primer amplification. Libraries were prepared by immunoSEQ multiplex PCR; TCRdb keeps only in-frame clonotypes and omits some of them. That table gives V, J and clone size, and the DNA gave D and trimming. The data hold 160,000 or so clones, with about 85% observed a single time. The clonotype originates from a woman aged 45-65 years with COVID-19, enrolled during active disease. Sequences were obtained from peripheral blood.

DNA of the CDR3: TGTGCCAGCAGTTACCCCGGGCGGGAAGATGAGCAGTTCTTC. This codes for CASSYPGREDEQFF. V gene TRBV6-6 combines with J gene TRBJ2-1, with a weak D call TRBD2 (6 bases). This CDR3 comprises 14 residues. V was pared by 2 bases and J by 8 bases, with 13 bases between. CDR1 and CDR2 (germline): MNHNY, SVGAGI (reference sequence).